This passage covers 9 T cell receptor beta chains from one sample sequenced in a study of beta chain features in type 1 diabetes. Study-wide results and caveats: Among all four CD4+ subsets, Type 1 diabetes patients had TCRB CDR3s that were moderately but significantly shorter.

Since all of the isolated RNA was reverse transcribed, expressed TCRB transcripts were what got sequenced. Produced via immunoSEQ multiplex PCR; TCRdb's table is partial and in-frame only. This table has about 170,000 clones, approximately 8% appearing once. For these receptors, no antigen is known. The sequencing input was central memory CD4+ T cells from blood. The receptors stem from a man between 18 and 35 years old with type 1 diabetes.

This clone was detected only a few times. V is TRBV2 and J is TRBJ2-2, with TRBD2 identical over 10 bases. Trimming removed 4 bases from V and 5 bases from J; junction bases left unmatched: 4. The CDR3 is 15 amino acids. CDR1 SNHLY and CDR2 FYNNEI come from the germline V gene. CDR3 region: CASSVSGGSTGELFF. Here the CDR3 DNA reads TGTGCCAGCAGTGTTAGCGGGGGGTCGACCGGGGAGCTGTTTTTT.

The sample holds a few counts of this clone. The V call is TRBV11-2, the J call TRBJ2-7, with a tentative D call TRBD1 (6 bases). Germline lookup yields CDR1 SGHAT and CDR2 FQNNGV. The CDR3 is made up of 13 amino acids. Trimming shortened V by 1 base and J by 5 bases, and 9 bases separated the two germline ends. CDR3 bases: TGTGCCAGCAGCTTAGGGGGGCAACACGAGCAGTACTTC. It encodes CASSLGGQHEQYF.

The CDR3 is CATSRVLASGTGELFF. The CDR3 region has the DNA TGTGCCACCAGCAGAGTACTAGCCTCGGGCACCGGGGAGCTGTTTTTT. The chain is built from TRBV15 and TRBJ2-2; D possibly corresponds to TRBD2 (6 bases). The CDR3 totals 16 residues. Trimming pared 1 base from V and 4 bases from J, leaving 13 bases between. Per germline, CDR1 LNHNV and CDR2 YYDKDF (reference sequence).

This clone came up a few times. The chain links TRBV6-5 to TRBJ2-7; tentatively, D is TRBD2 (5 bases). Germline lookup yields CDR1 MNHEY and CDR2 SVGAGI. This CDR3 is built from 15 residues. Trimming removed 1 base at V and 7 bases at J, with 17 bases between. CDR3 sequence reads: CASSYYGVQSMEQYF. The CDR3 DNA reads as TGTGCCAGCAGTTACTACGGGGTCCAGTCGATGGAGCAGTACTTC.

This clone was picked up a small number of times. The rearrangement uses TRBV7-9 and TRBJ2-7; TRBD2 matches at 7 bases. In germline, CDR1 is SEHNR, CDR2 FQNEAQ (reference sequence). The CDR3 length is 12 residues. V shed 8 bases and J 4 bases; nucleotides not matched to a gene: 5. CDR3 sequence (DNA): TGTGCCAGCGGACCGGGAGGTTACGAGCAGTACTTC. Its protein is CASGPGGYEQYF.

The V and J genes are TRBV10-3 and TRBJ2-3; 13 positions agree with TRBD2. Germline CDR1 ENHRY, CDR2 SYGVKD. V shed 7 bases, J shed 0 bases, and the junction held 10 bases outside the gene matches. The CDR3 has 18 residues. The CDR3 loop is CAITAGTSGVASTDTQYF. The CDR3 DNA reads as TGTGCCATCACCGCCGGGACTAGCGGGGTGGCCAGCACAGATACGCAGTATTTT.

This sequence joins TRBV30 and TRBJ2-5; 8 nucleotides line up with TRBD2. V shed 7 bases, J shed 4 bases, and the junction held 5 bases outside the gene matches. Germline V lookup: CDR1 GTSNPN, CDR2 SVGIG (reference sequence). This CDR3 has 12 amino acids. The CDR3 DNA reads TGTGCCTACCAGCGGGGGCCAGAGACCCAGTACTTC. This encodes CAYQRGPETQYF.

V and J are TRBV5-1 and TRBJ2-7; 7 positions match TRBD2. Trimming took 2 bases from V and 5 from J; bases not matched to a gene: 7. This CDR3 is 14 amino acids long. Germline V gene sequence: CDR1 SGHRS, CDR2 YFSETQ. As DNA, the CDR3 is TGCGCCAGCAGCTTAGGCCGGGGGGTTGACGAGCAGTACTTC. This translates into CASSLGRGVDEQYF.

The chain uses TRBV6-5 and TRBJ2-2; TRBD1 aligns across 8 bases. This CDR3 contains 15 residues. V trimming: 5 bases; J trimming: 0 bases; junction bases outside the gene matches: 2. Germline V gene data show CDR1 as MNHEY and CDR2 as SVGAGI. The CDR3 DNA follows: TGTGCCAGCAGTCGACAGGGGACGAACACCGGGGAGCTGTTTTTT. This codes for CASSRQGTNTGELFF.